The 28 T cell receptor beta chains presented below share a single source sample, sequenced in a study of T cell responses to AZD1222 COVID-19 vaccine. Here immunoSEQ multiplex PCR was the method, and the copy in TCRdb shows in-frame clones only, minus some. The table shows more than 95,000 clones, with roughly 90% occurring only once. The sample in question was peripheral blood, obtained on day 0 of AZD1222 vaccination. Source of these receptors: an adult in good health.

This rearrangement joins TRBV5-1 to TRBJ1-5; D ambiguous. V was trimmed by 0 bases and J by 0 bases, leaving 10 bases between them. Germline CDR1 and CDR2: SGHRS and YFSETQ. This CDR3 spans 16 amino acids. CDR3 coding DNA: TGCGCCAGCAGCTTGGGGGTTAGGGATAGCAATCAGCCCCAGCATTTT. Its protein product is CASSLGVRDSNQPQHF.

The V call is TRBV18, the J call TRBJ2-1; 9 bases map to TRBD1. Germline assignment: CDR1 KGHSH and CDR2 LQKENI. With 3 bases clipped from V and 0 bases from J, the junction kept 9 bases outside the gene matches. The CDR3 is made up of 18 amino acids. As DNA, the CDR3 is TGTGCCAGCTCACCCGGGACAGGGATGGAAAGCTCCTACAATGAGCAGTTCTTC. It encodes CASSPGTGMESSYNEQFF.

V usage is TRBV28 and J usage is TRBJ2-7; tentatively, D is TRBD2 (6 bases). Trimming removed 5 bases from V and 4 bases from J, with 15 bases in between. The CDR3 spans 14 residues. The germline CDR1 and CDR2 sequences are MDHEN and SYDVKM. CDR3 sequence: CASSVAGGSYEQYF. The CDR3 DNA reads as TGTGCCAGCAGTGTCGCAGGAGGGAGTTACGAGCAGTACTTC. The full variable domain, its missing parts supplied by reference TRBV28 and TRBJ2-7, is DVKVTQSSRYLVKRTGEKVFLECVQDMDHENMFWYRQDPGLGLRLIYFSYDVKMKEKGDIPEGYSVSREKKERFSLILESASTNQTSMYLCASSVAGGSYEQYFGPGTRLTVT.

The J gene is TRBJ1-3, the V gene TRBV29-1; D remains ambiguous. V dropped 4 bases and J dropped 0 bases, with 10 bases sitting between them. The CDR3 is made up of 14 amino acids. In germline, CDR1 is SQVTM, CDR2 ANQGSEA. Here the CDR3 DNA reads TGCAGCGTTGGTCCCGGTGACTCTGGAAACACCATATATTTT. Translated: CSVGPGDSGNTIYF.

The chain carries TRBV5-1 and TRBJ2-3, with unresolved D. Germline CDR1 and CDR2: SGHRS and YFSETQ. The CDR3 loop spans 11 amino acids. V lost 3 bases and J 6 bases, leaving 5 bases between the germline ends. CDR3 DNA: TGCGCCAGCAGCTCGGTGGATACGCAGTATTTT. Residues: CASSSVDTQYF.

The chain has TRBV6-5 and TRBJ1-5; D is ambiguous. The CDR3 sequence is 13 residues long. V was pared by 2 bases and J by 7 bases, with 9 bases between. The germline V gene encodes CDR1 MNHEY and CDR2 SVGAGI. CDR3 nucleotides: TGTGCCAGCAGTTACGGGTCGGGACAGCCCCAGCATTTT. It codes for CASSYGSGQPQHF.

A remark on this clone: Other DNA sequences in the sample encode the same CDR3. The chain joins TRBV30 to TRBJ2-1; 13 nucleotides agree with TRBD2. The V gene end was trimmed by 3 bases and the J gene end by 5 bases; junction bases not matched to a gene: 7. The V gene's germline CDR1 is GTSNPN and CDR2 SVGIG (reference sequence). The length of the CDR3 is 16 residues. CDR3 sequence reads: CAWSGLAGANHNEQFF. Here the CDR3 DNA reads TGTGCCTGGAGCGGACTAGCGGGAGCGAATCACAATGAGCAGTTCTTC.

Only a few counts were recorded for this clone. V is TRBV5-1 and J is TRBJ2-2; 13 positions match TRBD2. The CDR3 totals 18 residues. The V gene's germline CDR1 is SGHRS and CDR2 YFSETQ. V dropped 3 bases and J dropped 6; count of bases not matched to a gene: 11. CDR3 DNA: TGCGCCAGCAGCTCGGATTGGACTAGCGGGAGCTTATCCGGGGAGCTGTTTTTT. It translates to CASSSDWTSGSLSGELFF.

V usage is TRBV6-5 and J usage is TRBJ1-5; no definite D call. Trimming stripped 7 bases from V and 4 bases from J, with 11 bases between. Germline V gene lookup returns CDR1 MNHEY and CDR2 SVGAGI. This CDR3 is built from 13 residues. The CDR3 DNA reads as TGTGCCAGCACCGGACTTCTGAATCAGCCCCAGCATTTT. This codes for CASTGLLNQPQHF.

The chain uses TRBV2 and TRBJ1-2; D unclear. In germline, CDR1 is SNHLY, CDR2 FYNNEI. Between the trimmed V and J ends, which lost 1 base and 3 bases, there was a span of 6 bases. The CDR3 is 13 amino acids. DNA for the CDR3: TGTGCCAGCAGTGAAGAGACTGACTATGGCTACACCTTC. The encoded protein is CASSEETDYGYTF.

The chain carries TRBV15 and TRBJ2-3; D is perhaps TRBD1 or TRBD2 (7 bases each). Trimming stripped 2 bases from V and 1 base from J, with 13 bases between. There are 16 residues in the CDR3. Germline loops: CDR1 LNHNV, CDR2 YYDKDF (reference sequence). The CDR3 nucleotides read TGTGCCACCAGCAGACAGGGGGGGTCAGGCACAGATACGCAGTATTTT. It yields the protein CATSRQGGSGTDTQYF.

The chain combines TRBV4-3 with TRBJ1-2; a weak D match, TRBD1 (5 bases). CDR1 LGHNA and CDR2 YSLEER come from the germline V gene. V shed 4 bases and J shed 2 bases, with 11 bases lying between them. CDR3 length: 14 amino acids. The CDR3 sequence: CASSPGRANYGYTF. DNA for the CDR3: TGCGCCAGCAGCCCGGGCAGGGCAAACTATGGCTACACCTTC.

This clone was picked up one time. The chain couples TRBV5-5 to TRBJ2-5; 9 bases agree with TRBD1. This CDR3 is built from 16 residues. The trim removed 0 bases at V and 4 bases at J, leaving 7 bases unmatched. The germline CDR1 and CDR2 sequences are SGHKS and YYEKEE (reference sequence). DNA for the CDR3: TGTGCCAGCAGCTTGGTAGGGACAGGGCCGGGAGAGACCCAGTACTTC. Translated, it gives CASSLVGTGPGETQYF.

The chain joins TRBV10-1 to TRBJ2-7; D unclear. CDR1 is WNHNN and CDR2 is SYGVQD in the germline V gene (reference sequence). V dropped 9 bases and J dropped 4 bases, with 16 bases sitting between them. The CDR3 totals 13 residues. The CDR3 here is CASRPRPGYEQYF. CDR3 nucleotides: TGCGCCAGTCGCCCACGGCCTGGGTACGAGCAGTACTTC.

The chain is built from TRBV5-1 and TRBJ1-5; D not resolved. The length of the CDR3 is 16 residues. The germline V and J ends were trimmed by 0 bases and 0 bases, with 10 bases remaining between them. Germline V gives CDR1 SGHRS, CDR2 YFSETQ. CDR3 nucleotide sequence: TGCGCCAGCAGCTTGGATGGCAGTAATAGCAATCAGCCCCAGCATTTT. Translating gives CASSLDGSNSNQPQHF.

The chain recombines TRBV7-8 with TRBJ1-1; TRBD1 matches at 8 bases. The CDR3 is 15 amino acids. Trimming removed 4 bases from V and 8 bases from J; junction bases left unmatched: 12. Germline lookup yields CDR1 SGHVS and CDR2 FQNEAQ. CDR3 bases: TGTGCCAGCAGCTCCACTGTTAACAGGGGGAAAGAAGCTTTCTTT. It yields the protein CASSSTVNRGKEAFF.

The rearrangement links TRBV6-1 to TRBJ1-5; D call uncertain. Germline CDR1 MNHNS, CDR2 SASEGT. V gave up 0 bases and J gave up 7 bases, with 13 bases separating them. The CDR3 length is 15 residues. The CDR3 DNA is TGTGCCAGCAGTGAAGCGCACGGGAGTCGACAGCCCCAGCATTTT. This codes for CASSEAHGSRQPQHF.

The chain joins TRBV6-2 or TRBV6-3 to TRBJ2-7, with D possibly being TRBD1 (5 bases). Germline V gene lookup returns CDR1 MNHEY and CDR2 SVGEGT. V lost 2 bases and J lost 4, with 15 bases in between. The CDR3 has 15 residues. CDR3 sequence: CASSYNEIGEYEQYF. CDR3 coding DNA: TGTGCCAGCAGTTACAACGAGATAGGGGAATACGAGCAGTACTTC.

By frequency in the sample, this clone is medium-sized. The genes are TRBV6-5 and TRBJ2-1; TRBD1 matches 10 bases. This CDR3 has 15 residues. The V and J ends lost 7 bases and 7 bases, in that order; junction bases with no gene match: 10. CDR1 and CDR2 (germline): MNHEY, SVGAGI. The CDR3 coding sequence is TGTGCCAGCACCAACGGACAGGGGGATGCAAATGAGCAGTTCTTC. Translating it yields CASTNGQGDANEQFF.

V and J are TRBV6-5 and TRBJ2-7, with D possibly matching TRBD1 (5 bases). The V gene lost 0 bases and the J gene lost 2 bases, with 14 bases spanning the gap. The CDR3 covers 16 residues. Germline CDR1 is MNHEY and CDR2 is SVGAGI. This CDR3 is CASSYSSIGATYEQYF. The CDR3 DNA reads TGTGCCAGCAGTTACTCGAGCATAGGGGCTACCTACGAGCAGTACTTC.

V gene TRBV5-6 combines with J gene TRBJ2-5; the match to TRBD1 covers 7 bases. The CDR3 is 14 amino acids. The V gene's germline CDR1 is SGHDT and CDR2 YYEEEE. The junction had 9 bases not matched to a gene; V was cut back by 3 bases and J by 7 bases. The CDR3 protein is CASSSQTGYGTQYF. The CDR3 nucleotides are TGTGCCAGCAGCTCCCAGACAGGGTACGGGACCCAGTACTTC.

The rearrangement links TRBV19 to TRBJ1-5, with a possible D match to TRBD1 (5 bases). The CDR3 length is 15 residues. V lost 7 bases, J lost 0 bases, and 13 bases lay in between. Looked up from germline, CDR1 is LNHDA and CDR2 is SQIVND (reference sequence). CDR3 sequence reads: CASNRQHTSNQPQHF. The CDR3 DNA reads TGTGCCAGTAACCGACAGCACACTAGCAATCAGCCCCAGCATTTT.

This clone was observed a handful of times. The chain joins TRBV2 to TRBJ2-2; D unclear. Trimming stripped 4 bases from V and 4 bases from J, with 7 bases between. This CDR3 region has 13 residues. CDR1 is SNHLY, CDR2 FYNNEI, per germline. The CDR3 region is CASSGPITGELFF. As DNA, the CDR3 is TGTGCCAGCAGTGGACCGATCACCGGGGAGCTGTTTTTT.

This clone was picked up a small number of times. The rearrangement joins TRBV18 to TRBJ1-3; D might be TRBD1 (6 bases). V was pared by 3 bases and J by 0 bases, with 12 bases between. The CDR3 runs 16 residues. CDR1 is KGHSH, CDR2 LQKENI, per germline. CDR3 loop: CASSPDSFSSGNTIYF. The CDR3 DNA reads as TGTGCCAGCTCACCGGACAGTTTTAGCTCTGGAAACACCATATATTTT.

This chain joins TRBV13 and TRBJ2-3; perhaps TRBD2 as D (6 bases). In germline, CDR1 is PRHDT, CDR2 FYEKMQ (reference sequence). The V and J ends lost 6 bases and 6 bases respectively, with 16 bases between them. The CDR3 has 14 residues. CDR3 nucleotides: TGTGCCAGCAGTACGTGGGGCGGGGTGGATACGCAGTATTTT. Its translation is CASSTWGGVDTQYF.

This clone has just one count. The V call is TRBV24-1, the J call TRBJ2-7, with D perhaps TRBD1 (6 bases). CDR3 length: 13 amino acids. Germline assignment: CDR1 KGHDR and CDR2 SFDVKD. The ends were cut back, 6 bases at V and 3 bases at J, with 11 bases in the middle. The CDR3, as DNA: TGTGCCACCAGTCCAGGGGAGTTCTACGAGCAGTACTTC. Translated, it gives CATSPGEFYEQYF.

The chain combines TRBV5-1 with TRBJ1-2, with 7 bases identical to TRBD1. This CDR3 has 15 residues. Trimming cost V 5 bases and J 6 bases; bases outside gene matches: 13. Germline V gives CDR1 SGHRS, CDR2 YFSETQ. This chain's CDR3 is CASRVTGQTSDGYTF. The CDR3 nucleotides are TGCGCCAGCAGGGTGACGGGACAGACGAGTGATGGCTACACCTTC.

V gene TRBV6-5 combines with J gene TRBJ1-1; no clear D. Germline assignment: CDR1 MNHEY and CDR2 SVGAGI. The CDR3 is 15 residues long. V dropped 7 bases and J dropped 1 base, with 16 bases sitting between them. The DNA for the CDR3 is TGTGCCAGCACCCCCGTGAGGTTCCGGAACACTGAAGCTTTCTTT. Its translation is CASTPVRFRNTEAFF.